A single sample gave rise to the 23 T cell receptor beta chains below, sequenced in a study of T and B cells in COVID-19 patients. From blood, roughly 220-550 ng of genomic DNA served as TRB template. Multiplex PCR with BIOMED2 TRB-A/B primer pools amplified TRB rearrangements. TCRdb fed the multiplex PCR reads into MiXCR, producing one record per CDR3 protein. The sample has around 28,000 distinct CDR3 sequences, around a third seen once. Sequencing was carried out using blood. The receptors come from a human donor who had recovered from COVID-19.

The V and J genes are TRBV4-3 and TRBJ2-7; 8 bases map to TRBD1. Germline loops: CDR1 LGHNA, CDR2 YSLEER. The V gene end was trimmed by 3 bases and the J gene end by 0 bases; junction bases not matched to a gene: 1. CDR3 length equals 14 residues. Here the CDR3 DNA reads TGCGCCAGCAGCCATGGGACAGGCTCCTACGAGCAGTACTTC. The encoded protein is CASSHGTGSYEQYF.

The rearrangement uses TRBV7-2 and TRBJ1-3; possible D gene TRBD1, 6 bases. Germline lookup yields CDR1 SGHTA and CDR2 FQGNSA. The CDR3 runs 15 residues. V was cut by 5 bases and J by 0 bases, with 11 bases left in between. CDR3 residues: CASSRGHFSGNTIYF. Here the CDR3 DNA reads TGTGCCAGCAGCCGGGGACATTTCTCTGGAAACACCATATATTTT. Full variable domain (missing parts from reference TRBV7-2 and TRBJ1-3): GAGVSQSPSNKVTEKGKDVELRCDPISGHTALYWYRQSLGQGLEFLIYFQGNSAPDKSGLPSDRFSAERTGGSVSTLTIQRTQQEDSAVYLCASSRGHFSGNTIYFGEGSWLTVV.

This clonotype has just a few counts. The genes are TRBV6-6 and TRBJ1-5; the D gene is possibly TRBD1 (5 bases). This CDR3 region has 17 residues. Germline-derived CDR1 and CDR2 are MNHNY and SVGAGI (reference sequence). The ends were cut back, 0 bases at V and 4 bases at J, with 16 bases in the middle. The CDR3 spells CASSYSASGTMNQPQHF. For the CDR3, the DNA is TGTGCCAGCAGTTACTCGGCCTCCGGGACTATGAATCAGCCCCAGCATTTT.

This clonotype was detected a few times. The V gene is TRBV6-5, the J gene TRBJ1-1; 10 bases match TRBD1. The V gene end was trimmed by 6 bases and the J gene end by 8 bases; junction bases not matched to a gene: 6. This CDR3 has 13 residues. Germline V lookup: CDR1 MNHEY, CDR2 SVGAGI. This chain's CDR3 is CASSRDRGLEAFF. The CDR3 DNA reads as TGTGCCAGCAGCAGAGACAGGGGGCTGGAAGCTTTCTTT.

This clonotype has just one count. The J gene is TRBJ1-4, the V gene TRBV25-1; D uncertain. V lost 8 bases and J 11 bases, leaving 12 bases between the germline ends. Germline V gives CDR1 MGHDK, CDR2 SYGVNS. The CDR3 consists of 11 residues. This chain's CDR3 is CASVSEGKLFF. In DNA, the CDR3 is TGTGCCAGCGTATCTGAAGGGAAACTGTTTTTT.

The chain is built from TRBV7-9 and TRBJ2-3; 10 bases map to TRBD2. The CDR3 consists of 15 residues. Unmatched junction bases numbered 8, after V lost 9 bases and J lost 2 bases. Germline-derived CDR1 and CDR2 are SEHNR and FQNEAQ (reference sequence). CDR3 coding DNA: TGTGCCAGTGGGGCTAGCGGGGGTGCCACAGATACGCAGTATTTT. As protein: CASGASGGATDTQYF.

This clonotype has only a few counts. The chain uses TRBV7-6 and TRBJ1-2; TRBD1 might be the D (5 bases). This CDR3 comprises 16 residues. V was clipped by 5 bases and J by 1 base, with 17 bases between them. Per the germline V gene, CDR1 is SGHVS and CDR2 is FNYEAQ. For the CDR3, the DNA is TGTGCCAGCAGCGCTGAGGCAGGGCGTAGTAACTATGGCTACACCTTC. As protein: CASSAEAGRSNYGYTF.

This clonotype has a count of ten or more. J is TRBJ1-6 and V is TRBV18, with a tentative D call TRBD1 (5 bases). The CDR3 spans 16 residues. CDR1 is KGHSH, CDR2 LQKENI, per germline. The ends were cut back, 3 bases at V and 6 bases at J, with 15 bases in the middle. In DNA form, the CDR3 reads TGTGCCAGCTCACCTATGACCGGGACTGGTAATTCACCCCTCCACTTT. It encodes CASSPMTGTGNSPLHF.

This sequence joins TRBV6-4 and TRBJ2-1, with 11 bases aligning to TRBD2. This CDR3 has 17 amino acids. Losses at the gene ends were 0 bases for V and 8 bases for J; bases not matched to a gene: 9. Germline CDR1 is MRHNA and CDR2 is SNTAGT. CDR3: CASSDSRLAGGIDEQFF. The CDR3, as DNA: TGTGCCAGCAGTGACTCTAGGCTAGCGGGGGGTATTGATGAGCAGTTCTTC.

The chain uses TRBV7-2 and TRBJ2-7, with D possibly called TRBD1 or TRBD2 (5 bases each). V was trimmed by 3 bases and J by 4 bases, leaving 10 bases between them. The CDR3 is 13 amino acids. The germline CDR1 and CDR2 sequences are SGHTA and FQGNSA. Here the CDR3 reads CASSFWDGYEQYF. The CDR3 nucleotides read TGTGCCAGCAGCTTCTGGGACGGGTACGAGCAGTACTTC.

There are a few counts of this clonotype. The J gene is TRBJ1-4, the V gene TRBV27; TRBD1 aligns across 9 bases. Germline loops: CDR1 MNHEY, CDR2 SMNVEV (reference sequence). The CDR3 runs to 17 residues. Losses at the gene ends were 5 bases for V and 3 bases for J; bases not matched to a gene: 10. The CDR3, as DNA: TGTGCCAGCAGTCGATCCACAGGGGGCGCTTCTAATGAAAAACTGTTTTTT. Its translation: CASSRSTGGASNEKLFF.

The chain joins TRBV7-3 to TRBJ2-2; 8 nucleotides match TRBD1. This CDR3 has 17 residues. Germline lookup yields CDR1 SGHTA and CDR2 FQGTGA. V trimming: 2 bases; J trimming: 4 bases; junction bases outside the gene matches: 9. The CDR3 reads CASSLPNRGAGTGELFF. CDR3 nucleotide sequence: TGTGCCAGCAGCTTACCGAACAGGGGGGCTGGCACCGGGGAGCTGTTTTTT.

The chain joins TRBV6-5 to TRBJ2-5; no clear D gene. Germline V gene data show CDR1 as MNHEY and CDR2 as SVGAGI. CDR3 length: 18 amino acids. V lost 5 bases to trimming and J lost 5 bases, with 27 bases between them. As DNA, the CDR3 is TGTGCCAGCAGTGAAGCGCGATTTTTGGGGATTGGTAGTGAGACCCAGTACTTC. It specifies CASSEARFLGIGSETQYF.

The gene calls are TRBV18 and TRBJ1-1; the D gene is possibly TRBD1 (5 bases). V was clipped by 3 bases and J by 0 bases, with 11 bases between them. There are 15 residues in the CDR3. Germline V CDR1 and CDR2: KGHSH, LQKENI. CDR3 loop: CASSPEQVLNTEAFF. The CDR3 region has the DNA TGTGCCAGCTCACCCGAACAGGTATTGAACACTGAAGCTTTCTTT.

This clonotype was recorded many times. The chain combines TRBV13 with TRBJ2-2; D gene ambiguous. Germline CDR1 and CDR2: PRHDT and FYEKMQ (reference sequence). Trimming left V 5 bases short and J 1 base short, with 8 bases between. The CDR3 contains 14 residues. CDR3 coding DNA: TGTGCCAGCAGCCGGTCTCTGAACACCGGGGAGCTGTTTTTT. It yields the protein CASSRSLNTGELFF.

This clonotype was recorded a few times. The chain recombines TRBV6-2 or TRBV6-3 with TRBJ2-2; D possibly corresponds to TRBD2 (7 bases). This CDR3 has 15 amino acids. CDR1 MNHEY and CDR2 SVGEGT come from the germline V gene. Trimming left V 8 bases short and J 3 bases short, with 16 bases between. The CDR3 sequence: CASHQGLADTGELFF. Here the CDR3 DNA reads TGTGCCAGCCATCAGGGGCTAGCGGACACCGGGGAGCTGTTTTTT.

The chain is built from TRBV6-5 and TRBJ1-1; D call uncertain. The CDR3 length is 10 residues. Germline V gene lookup returns CDR1 MNHEY and CDR2 SVGAGI. V lost 6 bases to trimming and J lost 1 base, with 0 bases between them. This CDR3 is CASRNTEAFF. The CDR3 DNA follows: TGTGCCAGCAGGAACACTGAAGCTTTCTTT.

In this sample, this clonotype is medium-sized. The V call is TRBV19, the J call TRBJ2-1; TRBD1 matches at 7 bases. This CDR3 spans 14 amino acids. Germline values: CDR1 LNHDA, CDR2 SQIVND (reference sequence). V gave up 1 base and J gave up 9 bases; unmatched junction bases: 6. CDR3 loop: CASSIGDSQLEQFF. The CDR3 region has the DNA TGTGCCAGTAGTATAGGGGACAGTCAACTTGAGCAGTTCTTC.

This clonotype was seen a few times. This chain uses TRBV18 with TRBJ2-3; D gene ambiguous. This CDR3 comprises 14 residues. Between the trimmed V and J ends, which lost 6 bases and 0 bases, there was a span of 10 bases. The germline CDR1 and CDR2 sequences are KGHSH and LQKENI. The CDR3 DNA is TGTGCCAGCTCTTCGGGTCTGAGCACAGATACGCAGTATTTT. As protein: CASSSGLSTDTQYF. Complete variable domain (other parts from reference TRBV18 and TRBJ2-3): NAGVMQNPRHLVRRRGQEARLRCSPMKGHSHVYWYRQLPEEGLKFMVYLQKENIIDESGMPKERFSAEFPKEGPSILRIQQVVRGDSAAYFCASSSGLSTDTQYFGPGTRLTVL.

This clonotype showed up just a few times. This chain links TRBV7-9 with TRBJ2-7, with D tentatively TRBD1 (6 bases). Per the germline V gene, CDR1 is SEHNR and CDR2 is FQNEAQ (reference sequence). Between the trimmed V and J ends, which lost 1 base and 7 bases, there was a span of 11 bases. CDR3 size: 13 residues. The CDR3 region has the DNA TGTGCCAGCAGCTTAGGCCAGGGGAATGAGCAGTACTTC. It yields the protein CASSLGQGNEQYF.

The chain recombines TRBV20-1 with TRBJ2-1, with D maybe TRBD2 (6 bases). The germline CDR1 and CDR2 sequences are DFQATT and SNEGSKA (reference sequence). The CDR3 is 15 amino acids. V was shortened by 5 bases and J by 5 bases, with 19 bases between the two germline ends. In DNA, the CDR3 is TGCAGTGCTTCCCCAGGAGCGGGTGTGCACAATGAGCAGTTCTTC. It yields the protein CSASPGAGVHNEQFF.

The J gene is TRBJ2-7, the V gene TRBV14, with D maybe TRBD2 (6 bases). The germline CDR1 and CDR2 sequences are SGHDN and FVKESK. The CDR3 has 16 residues. Trimming shortened V by 5 bases and J by 5 bases, and 22 bases separated the two germline ends. This chain's CDR3 is CASSERTGRRWDEQYF. The CDR3 DNA reads TGTGCCAGCAGCGAGCGTACCGGGAGACGCTGGGACGAGCAGTACTTC.

This clonotype was seen more than once but under ten times. The V and J genes are TRBV5-4 and TRBJ2-1, with D uncertain. The germline CDR1 and CDR2 sequences are SGHNT and YYREEE (reference sequence). V shed 0 bases and J shed 0 bases, with 7 bases lying between them. This CDR3 is built from 15 residues. The CDR3 nucleotides read TGTGCCAGCAGCTTGGGTCGCAACTCCTACAATGAGCAGTTCTTC. Encoded protein: CASSLGRNSYNEQFF.